This record looks at one T cell receptor (beta chain) sequence and its context. Its antigen remains unknown. Assay runs were performed at deep level. TCRdb keeps only in-frame clones here, not all; method: immunoSEQ multiplex PCR. The data hold over a million clones, with about three quarters observed a single time. The data were obtained in a study of shared clonotypes between healthy human individuals. The study's findings and limits: Relative to their counterparts shared across all four donors, non-shared clonotypes exhibited diminished generation probabilities.

Germline V gene lookup returns CDR1 SEHNR and CDR2 FQNEAQ (reference sequence). CDR3 length: 14 residues. V was trimmed by 1 base and J by 5 bases, leaving 10 bases between them. This TCR was sampled from a man between 18 and 35 years old in good health. Sequencing used memory CD4+ T cells sorted from blood. Subset here: CD45RA-negative fraction. V gene TRBV7-9 combines with J gene TRBJ2-3; a weak D match, TRBD1 (6 bases). The CDR3 is CASSLGGLGDTQYF. Written as DNA, the CDR3 is TGTGCCAGCAGCTTAGGGGGGCTCGGAGATACGCAGTATTTT.